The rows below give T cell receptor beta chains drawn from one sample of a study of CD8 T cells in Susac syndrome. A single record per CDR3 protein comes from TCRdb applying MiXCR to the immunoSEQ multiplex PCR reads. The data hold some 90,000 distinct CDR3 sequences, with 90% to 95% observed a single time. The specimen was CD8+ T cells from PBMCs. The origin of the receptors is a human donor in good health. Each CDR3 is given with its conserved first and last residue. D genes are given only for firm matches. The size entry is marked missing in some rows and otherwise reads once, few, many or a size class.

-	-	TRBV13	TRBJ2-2	CASTRRGRDDTGELFF	TGTGCCAGCACCCGTCGGGGCAGGGATGACACCGGGGAGCTGTTTTTT
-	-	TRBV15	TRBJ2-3	CATSRRGVGTDTQYF	TGTGCCACCAGCCGGCGAGGGGTCGGCACAGATACGCAGTATTTT
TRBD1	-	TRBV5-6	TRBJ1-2	CASSARQGRGYGYTF	TGTGCCAGCAGCGCGCGACAGGGCAGGGGCTATGGCTACACCTTC
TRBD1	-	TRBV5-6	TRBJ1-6	CASSWTGGGSLHF	TGTGCCAGCAGCTGGACAGGGGGTGGGTCCCTCCACTTT
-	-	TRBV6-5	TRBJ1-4	CASSYSTDKLFF	TGTGCCAGCAGTTACTCGACAGACAAACTGTTTTTT
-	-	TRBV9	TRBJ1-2	CASSPGGREDYTF	TGTGCCAGCAGCCCCGGGGGTCGAGAGGACTACACCTTC
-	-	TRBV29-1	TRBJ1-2	CSVERQVVGGYTF	TGCAGCGTTGAAAGGCAGGTAGTCGGTGGCTACACCTTC
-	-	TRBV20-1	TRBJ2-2	CSARDRGSGTGELFF	TGCAGTGCTAGAGATCGGGGGTCCGGCACCGGGGAGCTGTTTTTT
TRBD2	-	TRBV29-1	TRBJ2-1	CSVATSGNNEQFF	TGCAGCGTTGCAACTAGCGGGAACAATGAGCAGTTCTTC
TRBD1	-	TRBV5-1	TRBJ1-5	CASSGDREGQPQHF	TGCGCCAGCAGCGGAGACAGGGAAGGTCAGCCCCAGCATTTT
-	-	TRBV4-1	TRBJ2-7	CASSQGDQGSTYEQYF	TGCGCCAGCAGCCAAGGGGACCAGGGGTCTACCTACGAGCAGTACTTC
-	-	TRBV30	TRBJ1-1	CAWREQLNLAFF	TGTGCCTGGCGTGAACAGTTGAATTTAGCTTTCTTT
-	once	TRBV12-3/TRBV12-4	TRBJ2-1	CASSWLAQNEQFF	TGTGCCAGCAGTTGGCTAGCGCAAAATGAGCAGTTCTTC
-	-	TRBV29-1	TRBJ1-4	CSVEDGGTGEKLFF	TGCAGCGTTGAAGATGGGGGGACGGGTGAAAAACTGTTTTTT
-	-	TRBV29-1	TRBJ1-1	CSVVRDLNFNTEAFF	TGCAGCGTTGTTAGGGACCTAAATTTCAACACTGAAGCTTTCTTT
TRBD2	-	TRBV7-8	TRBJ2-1	CASGGLDTYNEQFF	TGTGCCTCGGGGGGACTAGACACCTACAATGAGCAGTTCTTC
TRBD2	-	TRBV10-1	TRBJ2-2	CASSTTSGVNTGELFF	TGCGCCAGCAGTACGACTAGCGGGGTGAACACCGGGGAGCTGTTTTTT
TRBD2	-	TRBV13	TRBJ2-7	CASSPSGGADNPYEQYF	TGTGCCAGCAGCCCTAGCGGGGGGGCCGATAATCCCTACGAGCAGTACTTC
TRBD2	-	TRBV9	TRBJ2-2	CASNSGGLVTGELFF	TGTGCTAGTAATTCGGGGGGGCTTGTCACCGGGGAGCTGTTTTTT
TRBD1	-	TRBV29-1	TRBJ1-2	CSVTGQGVFYGYTF	TGCAGCGTTACGGGACAGGGAGTTTTCTATGGCTACACCTTC
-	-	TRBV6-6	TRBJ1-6	CASSRDGDNSPLHF	TGTGCCTCCTCGAGGGACGGAGATAATTCACCCCTCCACTTT
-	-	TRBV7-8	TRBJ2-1	CASSLGLGVDEQFF	TGTGCCAGCAGCCTGGGGTTGGGGGTGGATGAGCAGTTCTTC
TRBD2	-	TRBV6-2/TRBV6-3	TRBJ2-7	CASSNQERGPSYEQYF	TGTGCCAGCAGCAACCAGGAGCGGGGGCCCTCCTACGAGCAGTACTTC
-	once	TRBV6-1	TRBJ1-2	CASSDWDEQAYGYTF	TGTGCCAGCAGTGATTGGGACGAGCAGGCCTATGGCTACACCTTC
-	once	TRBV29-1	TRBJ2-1	CSVERPSYNEQFF	TGCAGCGTTGAACGACCCAGCTACAATGAGCAGTTCTTC
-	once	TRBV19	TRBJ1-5	CASDRAPNQPQHF	TGTGCCAGCGACAGAGCACCCAATCAGCCCCAGCATTTT
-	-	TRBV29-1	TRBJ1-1	CSVVTPTEVFF	TGCAGCGTTGTAACCCCCACTGAAGTTTTCTTT
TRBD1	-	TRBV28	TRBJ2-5	CASRSGQEQETQYF	TGTGCCAGCAGGTCTGGACAGGAACAAGAGACCCAGTACTTC